These T cell receptor beta chains were read from a single sample in a study of blood T cell repertoires in COVID-19. Libraries were prepared by immunoSEQ multiplex PCR; TCRdb keeps only in-frame clonotypes and omits some of them. The sample lists around 100,000 clones; around 90% were seen once. Sample: peripheral blood. Receptor source: a man aged 45-65 years with active or convalescent COVID-19. The CDR3 runs from the conserved cysteine through the conserved F or W. Each record gives: J gene, D gene, V gene, clone size, CDR3 DNA, CDR3 protein. D genes are given only for firm matches. Part of the rows lack a size; the others show once, few, many or a class for expanded clones.

J: TRBJ2-2
D: -
V: TRBV25-1
size: -
DNA: TGTGCCAGCAGTGTAACCGGGACACACACCGGGGAGCTGTTTTTT
CDR3: CASSVTGTHTGELFF

J: TRBJ2-3
D: TRBD1
V: TRBV5-1
size: -
DNA: TGCGCCAGCAGCCGTTTTAGACAGGGGGCCGGGGATACGCAGTATTTT
CDR3: CASSRFRQGAGDTQYF

J: TRBJ1-5
D: -
V: TRBV4-3
size: -
DNA: TGCGCCAGCAGCCAAGATGGGTCAGGTGGACAGCCCCAGCATTTT
CDR3: CASSQDGSGGQPQHF

J: TRBJ1-3
D: TRBD1
V: TRBV15
size: -
DNA: TGTGCCACCAGCAGAGATCTACAGGGGGGAAACACCATATATTTT
CDR3: CATSRDLQGGNTIYF

J: TRBJ2-2
D: -
V: TRBV5-1
size: few
DNA: TGCGCCAGCAGCTTGGGAGCGACTCCCGGGGAGCTGTTTTTT
CDR3: CASSLGATPGELFF

J: TRBJ1-1
D: -
V: TRBV18
size: -
DNA: TGTGCCAGCTCCCCGGACGGGGGGCGCACTGAAGCTTTCTTT
CDR3: CASSPDGGRTEAFF

J: TRBJ1-1
D: TRBD1
V: TRBV19
size: -
DNA: TGTGCCAGTACCCCTTCCGGGACAGGGTCGCCCTTGAGCACTGAAGCTTTCTTT
CDR3: CASTPSGTGSPLSTEAFF

J: TRBJ2-5
D: -
V: TRBV19
size: -
DNA: TGTGCCAGTAGTATCCCCTCCTCCGGGGTAGAGACCCAGTACTTC
CDR3: CASSIPSSGVETQYF

J: TRBJ2-2
D: TRBD1
V: TRBV29-1
size: -
DNA: TGCAGCGTTTTGGGACAGATTAACACCGGGGAGCTGTTTTTT
CDR3: CSVLGQINTGELFF

J: TRBJ1-2
D: -
V: TRBV10-3
size: once
DNA: TGTGCCATCGCAACTTGGACGTCCTCGGGAGGCTACACCTTC
CDR3: CAIATWTSSGGYTF

J: TRBJ1-1
D: TRBD1
V: TRBV10-3
size: -
DNA: TGTGCCATCAGTGAGCCCAAGGGGGCTGGAGGGAACACTGAAGCTTTCTTT
CDR3: CAISEPKGAGGNTEAFF

J: TRBJ2-3
D: TRBD1
V: TRBV14
size: -
DNA: TGTGCCAGCAGCCAAGTCCTCGGGACAGGGGGCAAAGATACGCAGTATTTT
CDR3: CASSQVLGTGGKDTQYF

J: TRBJ1-2
D: -
V: TRBV5-4
size: -
DNA: TGTGCCAGCAGCTTGTCCAGGGAAACGGGCTATGGCTACACCTTC
CDR3: CASSLSRETGYGYTF

J: TRBJ2-5
D: -
V: TRBV6-2/TRBV6-3
size: -
DNA: TGTGCCAGCAGTTACGGTATAGGCGGGGACCAAGAGACCCAGTACTTC
CDR3: CASSYGIGGDQETQYF

J: TRBJ1-1
D: -
V: TRBV5-4
size: -
DNA: TGTGCCAGCGCGAGGTGGGGGGACACTGAAGCTTTCTTT
CDR3: CASARWGDTEAFF

J: TRBJ2-7
D: TRBD1
V: TRBV5-6
size: -
DNA: TGTGCCAGCAGCTCCCTGACAGGGGGCGAAGAGCAGTACTTC
CDR3: CASSSLTGGEEQYF

J: TRBJ1-4
D: TRBD1
V: TRBV18
size: -
DNA: TGTGCCAGCTCACCACCCGGACAGGGGATTGAAAAACTGTTTTTT
CDR3: CASSPPGQGIEKLFF

J: TRBJ2-7
D: -
V: TRBV10-2
size: few
DNA: TGCGCCAGCAGCCAGACACTGCATGTTTACGAGCAGTACTTC
CDR3: CASSQTLHVYEQYF

J: TRBJ2-5
D: -
V: TRBV5-5
size: -
DNA: TGTGCCAGCAGACAAGGAGGTCTTTTAGAGACCCAGTACTTC
CDR3: CASRQGGLLETQYF

J: TRBJ1-6
D: TRBD1
V: TRBV5-8
size: -
DNA: TGTGCCAGCAGACTCGACAGGGGTAATTCACCCCTCCACTTT
CDR3: CASRLDRGNSPLHF

J: TRBJ1-1
D: TRBD1
V: TRBV10-1
size: -
DNA: TGCGCCAGCAGGGCAGGGGGCAGTACTGAAGCTTTCTTT
CDR3: CASRAGGSTEAFF

J: TRBJ1-3
D: -
V: TRBV29-1
size: -
DNA: TGCAGCGTTGGACGGGAGGGCTCTGGAAACACCATATATTTT
CDR3: CSVGREGSGNTIYF

J: TRBJ2-1
D: -
V: TRBV10-1
size: -
DNA: TGCGCCAGCAGTTCCGACGCGGGCCCCTACAATGAGCAGTTCTTC
CDR3: CASSSDAGPYNEQFF

J: TRBJ1-2
D: -
V: TRBV11-2
size: few
DNA: TGTGCCAGCAGCTCACTAAACATGGCCGGCACCTTC
CDR3: CASSSLNMAGTF

J: TRBJ2-5
D: -
V: TRBV4-2
size: once
DNA: TGTGCCAGCAGCGCCGGGGGGCCCCAAGAGACCCAGTACTTC
CDR3: CASSAGGPQETQYF

J: TRBJ1-2
D: -
V: TRBV25-1
size: -
DNA: TGTGCCAGCAGTGCCCCTCATGGGCTCTATGGCTACACCTTC
CDR3: CASSAPHGLYGYTF

J: TRBJ2-6
D: -
V: TRBV19
size: -
DNA: TGTGCCAGTAGTATAGATCGTTCAGGCTCTGGGGCCAACGTCCTGACTTTC
CDR3: CASSIDRSGSGANVLTF

J: TRBJ1-1
D: TRBD1
V: TRBV11-2
size: once
DNA: TGTGCCAGCAGCTTAGAGGGCAGGGGGTCGAGTGAAGCTTTCTTT
CDR3: CASSLEGRGSSEAFF

J: TRBJ1-2
D: -
V: TRBV7-9
size: few
DNA: TGTGCCAGCAGCCCCACGACACTGGGCGGCTACACCTTC
CDR3: CASSPTTLGGYTF